One sample yielded the 14 T cell receptor beta chains listed below, sequenced in a study of cytomegalovirus exposure and HLA in healthy donors. Vbeta (60) and Jbeta (13) primers were used in the PCR. TCRdb keeps only in-frame clones here, not all; method: immunoSEQ multiplex PCR. Among some 190,000 clones listed, around 80% were seen once. The material sequenced was PBMCs. Receptors originate from a woman between 25 and 40 years old in good health and CMV-seronegative.

The CDR3 protein is CASSDPSETETQYF. CDR3 nucleotide sequence: TGCGCCAGCAGCGACCCTAGCGAAACAGAGACCCAGTACTTC. The V and J genes are TRBV5-1 and TRBJ2-5, with D possibly TRBD2 on 6 matching bases. The V gene's germline CDR1 is SGHRS and CDR2 YFSETQ. CDR3 length equals 14 residues. V gave up 4 bases and J gave up 4 bases, with 14 bases separating them.

The chain is built from TRBV29-1 and TRBJ1-2; D is perhaps TRBD1 (5 bases). The CDR3 extends over 11 amino acids. Trimming pared 4 bases from V and 4 bases from J, leaving 7 bases between. Germline lookup yields CDR1 SQVTM and CDR2 ANQGSEA. For the CDR3, the DNA is TGCAGCGTTGTTACAGGCTATGGCTACACCTTC. This sequence encodes CSVVTGYGYTF.

Worth noting for this clone: At one end the junction does not follow the germline gene, possibly because of a read error. The chain links TRBV2 to TRBJ2-1, with 9 bases fitting TRBD2. The CDR3 has 14 amino acids. Germline values: CDR1 SNHLY, CDR2 FYNNEI. CDR3 protein: CASSVEAGGPERFF. The CDR3 coding sequence is TGTGCCAGCAGTGTGGAAGCGGGGGGCCCCGAGCGGTTCTTC.

The chain carries TRBV7-2 and TRBJ2-7, with 8 bases that match TRBD1. This CDR3 region has 14 residues. V lost 3 bases, J lost 6 bases, and 7 bases stayed unmatched. The germline CDR1 and CDR2 sequences are SGHTA and FQGNSA. The CDR3 here is CASSLTGVAREQYF. As DNA, the CDR3 is TGTGCCAGCAGCTTGACAGGGGTTGCACGCGAGCAGTACTTC.

The chain uses TRBV7-2 and TRBJ2-7; 8 nucleotides line up with TRBD2. CDR3 size: 15 residues. Germline assignment: CDR1 SGHTA and CDR2 FQGNSA. V lost 5 bases, J lost 3 bases, and 9 bases stayed unmatched. CDR3 protein: CASSPSGAGGYEQYF. The CDR3 DNA sequence: TGTGCCAGCAGCCCCTCCGGGGCGGGAGGCTACGAGCAGTACTTC.

This chain connects TRBV19 to TRBJ1-2, with D unresolved. V was pared by 3 bases and J by 4 bases, with 9 bases between. Germline loops: CDR1 LNHDA, CDR2 SQIVND (reference sequence). This CDR3 contains 13 residues. The CDR3 DNA reads as TGTGCCAGTAGTATGGGCACCGTCTATGGCTACACCTTC. Translating it yields CASSMGTVYGYTF.

The chain has TRBV7-2 and TRBJ1-2; 7 nucleotides agree with TRBD1. This CDR3 spans 14 amino acids. Germline V gene lookup returns CDR1 SGHTA and CDR2 FQGNSA. J lost 5 bases, V lost 0 bases, and 3 bases had no gene match. The CDR3 bases are TGTGCCAGCAGCTTAGCGGGACAGAATTATGGCTACACCTTC. Its translation: CASSLAGQNYGYTF.

The chain has TRBV12-5 and TRBJ1-1; 9 bases line up with TRBD1. CDR1 is LGHNT, CDR2 FRNRAP, per germline. The CDR3 length is 15 residues. After removal of 5 bases from V and 5 bases from J, the junction contained 9 bases not matched to a gene. DNA of the CDR3: TGTGCTAGTGGTCCCCTCGGACAGGGGAGTACTGAAGCTTTCTTT. Translating gives CASGPLGQGSTEAFF. The complete variable domain, with remaining parts taken from reference TRBV12-5 and TRBJ1-1, reads DARVTQTPRHKVTEMGQEVTMRCQPILGHNTVFWYRQTMMQGLELLAYFRNRAPLDDSGMPKDRFSAEMPDATLATLKIQPSEPRDSAVYFCASGPLGQGSTEAFFGQGTRLTVV.

This chain links TRBV5-3 with TRBJ2-7, with TRBD1 identical over 8 bases. TRBV5-3 is given ORF status, its function remaining uncertain. This CDR3 has 14 residues. The J segment lost 2 bases and the V segment lost 2 bases, leaving 3 bases of the junction unmatched. The CDR3 loop reads CARSLRQGPYEQYF. The DNA of the CDR3 is TGTGCCAGAAGCTTAAGACAGGGGCCCTACGAGCAGTACTTC.

The CDR3: CASSLARDRTRANSPLHF. In DNA form, the CDR3 reads TGTGCCAGCAGCTTAGCAAGGGACAGAACAAGGGCTAATTCACCCCTCCACTTT. V gene TRBV7-2 combines with J gene TRBJ1-6; 7 positions agree with TRBD1. Germline trimming cut 0 bases from V and 6 bases from J; bases unmatched to any gene: 11. The CDR3 length is 18 residues. Germline values: CDR1 SGHTA, CDR2 FQGNSA. Variable domain in full (rest from reference TRBV7-2 and TRBJ1-6): GAGVSQSPSNKVTEKGKDVELRCDPISGHTALYWYRQSLGQGLEFLIYFQGNSAPDKSGLPSDRFSAERTGGSVSTLTIQRTQQEDSAVYLCASSLARDRTRANSPLHFGNGTRLTVT.

This rearrangement joins TRBV16 to TRBJ1-4; 8 bases are a match to TRBD1. CDR1 KGHSY and CDR2 FQNENV come from the germline V gene. J gave up 7 bases and V 5 bases, and 12 bases lay outside the gene matches. The CDR3 loop spans 16 amino acids. The CDR3 spells CASSSGTGGVGEKLFF. The CDR3, as DNA: TGTGCCAGCAGCTCCGGAACAGGGGGAGTAGGTGAAAAACTGTTTTTT. Based on the CDR3 plus reference TRBV16 and TRBJ1-4, the full variable domain is GEEVAQTPKHLVRGEGQKAKLYCAPIKGHSYVFWYQQVLKNEFKFLISFQNENVFDETGMPKERFSAKCLPNSPCSLEIQATKLEDSAVYFCASSSGTGGVGEKLFFGSGTQLSVL.

The chain couples TRBV10-1 to TRBJ1-2; D not certain. Germline lookup yields CDR1 WNHNN and CDR2 SYGVQD (reference sequence). Trimming cost V 11 bases and J 1 base, with 8 bases left between them. This CDR3 contains 11 residues. The CDR3 DNA reads TGCGCCGAGGGAGTTAACTATGGCTACACCTTC. Residues: CAEGVNYGYTF.

This chain uses TRBV7-8 with TRBJ2-3; the match to TRBD2 covers 10 bases. With V trimmed by 5 bases and J by 2 bases, 7 bases remained unmatched. There are 16 residues in the CDR3. CDR1 is SGHVS, CDR2 FQNEAQ, per germline. The CDR3 here is CASSASLAGLTDTQYF. The CDR3 DNA is TGTGCCAGCAGCGCATCACTAGCGGGGCTCACAGATACGCAGTATTTT. The full variable domain, with the rest looked up from reference TRBV7-8 and TRBJ2-3, is GAGVSQSPRYKVAKRGQDVALRCDPISGHVSLFWYQQALGQGPEFLTYFQNEAQLDKSGLPSDRFFAERPEGSVSTLKIQRTQQEDSAVYLCASSASLAGLTDTQYFGPGTRLTVL.

This clone was observed a few times. This chain joins TRBV9 and TRBJ2-3; no firm D call. CDR3 length: 16 residues. Germline V gives CDR1 SGDLS, CDR2 YYNGEE. V gave up 1 base and J gave up 2 bases, with 14 bases separating them. CDR3 bases: TGTGCCAGCAGCGTACACGAGACTGGATTCACAGATACGCAGTATTTT. This translates into CASSVHETGFTDTQYF.